The table lists the clone carrying this T cell receptor beta chain with many counts. What it recognizes is unknown. V dropped 7 bases and J dropped 0 bases, with 13 bases sitting between them. CDR3 length equals 15 residues. Germline CDR1 MNHEY, CDR2 SVGEGT. This specimen comes from a study of T cells in Graves' hyperthyroidism and ophthalmopathy. Study-level points and caveats: Blood also carried most thyroid clonotypes expanded above 0.001. The model made its ophthalmopathy prediction, and onset followed a median roughly six months later.

RNA transcripts were the template for amplifying TCR beta CDR3 regions. HTBI primers were the set used in a first-round RT-PCR of the TCR CDR3. TCRdb processed the multiplex PCR reads anew with MiXCR; each CDR3 protein has one entry. The table has 480,000 or so distinct CDR3 sequences, 46% seen once. Exclusion of patients followed from uncontrolled infection, other autoimmune disease, pregnancy or lactation. Sequenced sample: peripheral blood or thyroid tissue (not recorded which). The chain is built from TRBV6-2 or TRBV6-3 and TRBJ1-5; possible D gene TRBD1, 6 bases. The TCR originated in an adult woman with Graves' disease, either hyperthyroidism or ophthalmopathy (not recorded which). CDR3 sequence (DNA): TGTGCCAGCACGATACAGGGATATAGCAATCAGCCCCAGCATTTT. This gives the protein CASTIQGYSNQPQHF.